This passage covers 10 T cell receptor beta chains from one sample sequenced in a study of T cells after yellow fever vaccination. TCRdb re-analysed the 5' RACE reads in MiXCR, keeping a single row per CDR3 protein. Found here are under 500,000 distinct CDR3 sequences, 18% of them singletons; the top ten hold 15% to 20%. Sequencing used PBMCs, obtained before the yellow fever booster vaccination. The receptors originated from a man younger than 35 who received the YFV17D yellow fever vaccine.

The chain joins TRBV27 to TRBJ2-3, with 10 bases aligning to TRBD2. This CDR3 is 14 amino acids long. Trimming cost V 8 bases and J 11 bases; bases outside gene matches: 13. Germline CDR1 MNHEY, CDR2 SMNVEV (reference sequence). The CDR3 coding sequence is TGTGCCAGCGGAATAGCGGGGGGCTCTAGATTGCAGTATTTT. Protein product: CASGIAGGSRLQYF.

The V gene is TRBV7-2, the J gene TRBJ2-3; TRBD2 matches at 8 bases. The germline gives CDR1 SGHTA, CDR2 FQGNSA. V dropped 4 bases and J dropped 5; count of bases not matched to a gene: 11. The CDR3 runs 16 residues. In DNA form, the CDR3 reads TGTGCCAGCAGCTATGAGGGGACTAGAGTTGGAGATACGCAGTATTTT. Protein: CASSYEGTRVGDTQYF. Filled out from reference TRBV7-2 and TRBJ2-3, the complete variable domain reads GAGVSQSPSNKVTEKGKDVELRCDPISGHTALYWYRQSLGQGLEFLIYFQGNSAPDKSGLPSDRFSAERTGGSVSTLTIQRTQQEDSAVYLCASSYEGTRVGDTQYFGPGTRLTVL.

The CDR3 is CSVEDPTLGLNGYTF. The CDR3 bases are TGCAGCGTTGAAGATCCGACATTGGGCCTTAATGGCTACACCTTC. The rearrangement uses TRBV29-1 and TRBJ1-2; D call uncertain. Germline loops: CDR1 SQVTM, CDR2 ANQGSEA. The CDR3 is made up of 15 amino acids. V lost 0 bases to trimming and J lost 6 bases, with 17 bases between them.

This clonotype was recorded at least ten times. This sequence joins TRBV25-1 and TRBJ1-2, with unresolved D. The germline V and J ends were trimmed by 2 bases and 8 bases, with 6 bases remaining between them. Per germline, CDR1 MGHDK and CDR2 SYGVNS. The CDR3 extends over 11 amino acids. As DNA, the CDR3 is TGTGCCAGCAGTGAACAAGGAGGCTACACCTTC. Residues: CASSEQGGYTF.

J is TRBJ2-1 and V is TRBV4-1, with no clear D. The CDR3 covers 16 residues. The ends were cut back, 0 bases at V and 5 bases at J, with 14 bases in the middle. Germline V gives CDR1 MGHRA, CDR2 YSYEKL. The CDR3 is CASSQERSVLNNEQFF. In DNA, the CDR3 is TGCGCCAGCAGCCAAGAACGTTCGGTACTGAACAATGAGCAGTTCTTC.

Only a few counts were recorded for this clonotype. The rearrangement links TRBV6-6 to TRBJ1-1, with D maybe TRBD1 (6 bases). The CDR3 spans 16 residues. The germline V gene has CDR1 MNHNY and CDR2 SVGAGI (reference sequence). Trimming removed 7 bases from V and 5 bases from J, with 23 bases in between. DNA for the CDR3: TGTGCCAGCACCTTTGGGGGGCGTGGGGGCGATACTGAAGCTTTCTTT. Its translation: CASTFGGRGGDTEAFF.

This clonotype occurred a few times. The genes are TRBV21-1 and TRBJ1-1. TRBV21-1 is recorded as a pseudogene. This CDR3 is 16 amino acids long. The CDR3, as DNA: TGTGCCAGCAGCAATGAGACACCACACCTAAACACTGAAGCTTTCTTT. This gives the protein CASSNETPHLNTEAFF.

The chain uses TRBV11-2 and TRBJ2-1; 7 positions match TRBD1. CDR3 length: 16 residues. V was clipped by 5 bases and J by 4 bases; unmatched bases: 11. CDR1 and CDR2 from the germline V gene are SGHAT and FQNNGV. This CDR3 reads CASSLTRTGGYNEQFF. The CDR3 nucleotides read TGTGCCAGCAGCCTAACCCGGACAGGAGGATACAATGAGCAGTTCTTC.

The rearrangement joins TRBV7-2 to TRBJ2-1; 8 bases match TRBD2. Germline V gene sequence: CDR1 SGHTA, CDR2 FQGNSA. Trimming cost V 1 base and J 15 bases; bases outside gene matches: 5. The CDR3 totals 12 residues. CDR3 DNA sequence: TGTGCCAGCAGCTTAGACGGGGGGGGCAGGTTCTTC. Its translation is CASSLDGGGRFF.

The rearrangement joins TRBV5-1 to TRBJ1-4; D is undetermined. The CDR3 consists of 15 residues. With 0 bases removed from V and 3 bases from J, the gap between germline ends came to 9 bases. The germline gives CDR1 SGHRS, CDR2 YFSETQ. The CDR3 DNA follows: TGCGCCAGCAGCTTGGGACGGTCGGCTAATGAAAAACTGTTTTTT. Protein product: CASSLGRSANEKLFF. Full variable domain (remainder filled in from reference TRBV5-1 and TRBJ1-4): KAGVTQTPRYLIKTRGQQVTLSCSPISGHRSVSWYQQTPGQGLQFLFEYFSETQRNKGNFPGRFSGRQFSNSRSEMNVSTLELGDSALYLCASSLGRSANEKLFFGSGTQLSVL.